Here is one T cell receptor (beta chain) with its context. This clone showed up just once. Its antigen specificity is not known. No base quality values were provided; no much bigger clone lies one nucleotide off. This sample stems from a study of cytomegalovirus exposure and HLA in healthy donors (dated by TCRdb to 2015 to 2018). With respect to the entire study: An earlier analysis of around 600 of the donors reported 250 to 300 Gb of sequence data and roughly 110 million unique TCR beta sequences from approximately 180 million T cells. An early release covering roughly 600 HLA-typed donors comprised 250 to 350 gigabases of sequencing data and approximately 80 million unique TCR sequences. The genetic ancestry cluster associated with self-reported Caucasian donors included 81% of the 398 genotyped donors. The study aimed to test whether signatures of past pathogen exposure could be identified by cataloging public T cell receptors. The T cell repertoires of 670 or so subjects were profiled by immunosequencing and related to cytomegalovirus serostatus. A separate validation cohort of about 110 different subjects was used in addition to the 666-subject first cohort. High-throughput TCR immunosequencing, statistical association of individual TCRs with disease status, and machine learning were combined to predict cytomegalovirus infection status. In a later analysis, previously published TCR beta repertoires from 670 or so donors were re-analyzed and high-resolution HLA genotyping was added so that TCR occurrence patterns could be studied. The later analysis used no new phenotypic data to find candidate immune exposures, relying instead on TCR beta sequences and their occurrence across donors. An earlier analysis of approximately 640 of the donors applied high-throughput TCR beta sequencing to assess whether each TCR beta V gene segment acted as functional or pseudogenic. Donor age, sex, ethnicity and CMV serostatus were compiled alongside the repertoire data. A later genetic analysis used genome-wide SNP genotypes for about 55% of the 666 donors, treating that subset as a discovery cohort. All discovery cohort repertoires had been generated using a single sequencing platform. HLA typing included class I and class II loci at four-digit resolution. Typing coverage varied by locus: roughly 620-640 donors for A, B, C, DRB1 and DQB1; roughly 510 for DQA1; more than 600 for DPA1; more than 450 for DPB1. Several DR-DQ haplotypes were handled as single units for association and clustering, since linkage in the cohort was strong. Across some 400 genotyped donors of the cohort, an average of approximately 220,000 unique TCR beta nucleotide sequences per donor were sequenced, and roughly a sixth of those sequences were non-productive. Points the paper makes about the study in general: CMV serostatus was the only immune exposure information available for the cohort. The authors suggested that the approach could potentially be extended to other disease states and immunological phenotypes. A further reported finding was that TCR beta sequences accurately predicted the HLA-A and HLA-B alleles for most subjects in the first cohort. In both the original and validation cohorts, the classifier was reported to diagnose cytomegalovirus status with high specificity and sensitivity. When HLA alleles, especially DR and DQ, strongly co-occurred, TCR associations were difficult to assign to individual alleles. V-gene and J-gene trimming of TCR beta chains was associated with a missense DCLRE1C variant in a later genetic analysis, and the association was replicated in an independent cohort. In a later analysis, the rate of TCR association differed among HLA loci, with DRB1 alleles having the most associated TCRs and HLA-C alleles having the fewest. In an earlier analysis of around 500 of the donors, most TCR beta V segments appeared in productive rearrangements about 87% or about 30% of the time, broadly matching IMGT annotations. Some IMGT-functional V segments, including TRBV6-2 and TRBV6-3, could not be told apart with the 87-base-pair reads, so those segments were excluded. Most TCR sequences were seen in very few donors, while some public TCRs were found in many individuals. In the study, around 150 TCR beta chains were listed as associated with cytomegalovirus. Roughly 17 rarely observed V segments, including chromosome 9 orphons, were excluded from the earlier analysis of 550 to 700 of the donors because counts were too low. According to a later analysis, most CMV-associated TCR beta chains appeared to be HLA-restricted, and the HLA associations seemed to be driven largely by CMV exposure. Three of the identified cytomegalovirus-associated TCR beta chains were confirmed in vitro to be specific for cytomegalovirus antigens. In a later analysis, around 15,000 TCR beta sequences were associated with specific HLA alleles at a false discovery rate of 0.05. Linkage disequilibrium might explain the correlated functional status among segregating V segments, but an unknown experimental factor could not be ruled out. In a later genetic analysis, fewer N-insertions in productive TCRs were reported among donors in an Asian-associated ancestry cluster than the roughly 700-donor mean. In a later analysis, HLA-associated TCR beta chains were found to be more clonally expanded and to have lower generation probabilities than equally common non-associated chains. Several of the top co-occurrence clusters appeared to be linked to parvovirus B19, influenza, CMV and Epstein-Barr virus, according to a later analysis. A cluster of highly shared sequence variants was judged likely to be a technical artifact of the sequencing pipeline. Because HLA typing was unavailable for some donors at each locus, only the typed subset was used in association tests. Sequencing depth was assumed to be roughly uniform across donors in the presence/absence analyses, though that assumption may not hold. Only TCR beta chains were sequenced in this cohort, and the absence of alpha or paired-chain data limited detectable features.

The cohort comprised 666 healthy bone marrow donors. Cohort members were all nominally healthy when sampled, although unrecorded immune exposures were likely present. The donor tested CMV seronegative, placing the donor among the 350 to 400 seronegative members of the cohort. Each donor provided a peripheral blood sample, and peripheral blood mononuclear cells were used for TCR beta sequencing. The Qiagen DNeasy Blood Extraction Kit was used to extract genomic DNA from the blood cell samples. The method behind the library was the immunoSEQ multiplex PCR assay. For the multiplex PCR, a mixture combining 60 forward primers for TCR Vbeta segments and 13 reverse primers for TCR Jbeta segments was used. The CDR3 region of rearranged TCR beta genes was amplified from genomic DNA by a multiplex PCR assay. On the Illumina HiSeq System, the amplified TCR beta libraries were sequenced as 87-base-pair reads. Per the original workflow: A later analysis tallied roughly 80 million unique TCR beta chains across the 550 to 850 repertoires, and 10 million to 11 million of those chains were shared by two or more donors. To remove PCR and sequencing errors, raw reads were error-corrected and collapsed into unique sequences using a nearest-neighbor algorithm that merged closely related sequences. V, D and J gene segments were assigned by aligning CDR3 sequences to IMGT reference sequences. Each retained sequence needed at least a six-nucleotide match to both a V gene segment and a J gene segment. Rearrangements were classified as productive when the CDR3 lacked stop codons and remained in frame with V and J, and all other rearrangements were classified as non-productive. CDR3 was defined by IMGT convention, running from the second conserved V-encoded cysteine to the conserved J-encoded phenylalanine. Sequences without an unambiguous match to a single V gene segment were excluded from the earlier analysis of about 600 of the donors. An earlier analysis of a few hundred of the donors classified V segments as functional when productive rearrangements were above 56.7% and as segregating when the standard deviation between donors was above 5%. A statistical classification framework was developed to diagnose cytomegalovirus status using the catalog of TCR beta chain sequences. A later analysis assigned V and J genes by comparing TCR nucleotide sequences with IMGT/GENE-DB human TR gene sequences. The TCRdist pipeline was used in a later analysis to assign CDR3 sequences and most-parsimonious VDJ recombination scenarios. A later analysis defined each TCR beta chain by its CDR3 amino acid sequence plus V-gene family, and excluded reads lacking a unique V-gene family. As a way to deal with suspected cross-contamination and a sequencing artifact, a later analysis dropped more than 500 nucleotide sequences that were highly shared and had low generation probability. A later analysis calculated a clonal expansion index for each public chain from normalized within-repertoire ranks of inferred template counts. A later analysis computed generation probabilities with a VDJ recombination model fitted to out-of-frame rearrangements, and checked the results against IGoR. In a later analysis, hypergeometric tests were used to score TCR-TCR, TCR-HLA and TCR-CMV co-occurrence, with a repertoire-size bias correction applied to TCR pairs. To estimate false discovery rates, a later analysis permuted the HLA or CMV assignments 20 times. In a later analysis, co-occurring TCRs were grouped using DBSCAN, and TCRdist sequence similarity was added for clustering within HLA-allele-positive subsets. Repertoires with fewer than 30,000 or more than 120,000 public chains, plus five repertoires with anomalous nucleotide sharing, were excluded from co-occurrence clustering. Not all clones reach the TCRdb copy of this immuneACCESS table, which keeps in-frame sequences only. Checked studies attribute under half of the gap to unresolved V genes and leave the rest unexplained. The V and J calls and clone size are taken from that table; D and trimming were inferred from the DNA. Here the sample has 98,000 or so clones; around four fifths occur a single time. Of the sample, 1.5% to 2% is held by the ten largest clones.

CDR1 and CDR2, per the germline V gene, are MDHEN and SYDVKM. V is pared back by 2 bases and J by 10 bases, with 14 bases lying between the germline termini. The CDR3 measures 13 amino acids from cysteine to phenylalanine. The entry retains the CDR3 DNA only, 39 bases that are in frame from base 1. In this chain, TRBV28 is recombined with TRBJ1-1; the D gene identity is not certain. Sequenced material: PBMCs. This receptor was taken from a woman in her 40s in good health and CMV-seronegative. CDR3 reads: CASSLLTGWIAFF. The bases are TGTGCCAGCAGTTTACTCACGGGTTGGATAGCTTTCTTT.